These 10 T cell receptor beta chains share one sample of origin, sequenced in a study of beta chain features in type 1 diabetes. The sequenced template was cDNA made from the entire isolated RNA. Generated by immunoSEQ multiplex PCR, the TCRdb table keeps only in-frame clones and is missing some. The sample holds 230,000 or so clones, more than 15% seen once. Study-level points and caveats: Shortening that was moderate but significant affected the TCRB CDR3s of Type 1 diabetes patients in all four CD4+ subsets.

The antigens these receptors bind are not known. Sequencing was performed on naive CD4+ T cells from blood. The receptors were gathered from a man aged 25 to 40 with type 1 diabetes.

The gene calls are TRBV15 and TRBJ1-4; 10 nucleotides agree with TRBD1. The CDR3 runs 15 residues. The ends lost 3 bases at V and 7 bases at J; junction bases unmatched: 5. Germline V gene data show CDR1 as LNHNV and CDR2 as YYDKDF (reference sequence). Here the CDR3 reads CATSSLDRGSEKLFF. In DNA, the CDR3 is TGTGCCACCAGCAGCCTGGACAGGGGGAGTGAAAAACTGTTTTTT. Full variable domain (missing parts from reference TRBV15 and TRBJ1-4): DAMVIQNPRYQVTQFGKPVTLSCSQTLNHNVMYWYQQKSSQAPKLLFHYYDKDFNNEADTPDNFQSRRPNTSFCFLDIRSPGLGDTAMYLCATSSLDRGSEKLFFGSGTQLSVL.

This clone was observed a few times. The CDR3 DNA reads as TGCGCCAGCAGTCCTCCCCGCCGTCAGTTGAACACTGAAGCTTTCTTT. It yields the protein CASSPPRRQLNTEAFF. This chain joins TRBV23-1 and TRBJ1-1; no firm D call. TRBV23-1 has ORF status, its function being uncertain. Trimming took 4 bases from V and 0 from J, leaving 15 bases between them. The length of the CDR3 is 16 residues.

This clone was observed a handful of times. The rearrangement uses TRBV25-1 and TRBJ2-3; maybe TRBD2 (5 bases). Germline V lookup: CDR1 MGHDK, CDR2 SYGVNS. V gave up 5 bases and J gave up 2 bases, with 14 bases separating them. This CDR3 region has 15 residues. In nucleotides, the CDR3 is TGTGCCAGCAGTCAGAGCGGACCTACCACAGATACGCAGTATTTT. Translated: CASSQSGPTTDTQYF.

The CDR3 nucleotides read TGTGCCTGGAACCAAGGGCCATCGAACACCGGGGAGCTGTTTTTT. Amino acid sequence: CAWNQGPSNTGELFF. V gene TRBV30 combines with J gene TRBJ2-2; D is undetermined. V lost 4 bases, J lost 0 bases, and 12 bases lay in between. This CDR3 region has 15 residues. The germline CDR1 and CDR2 sequences are GTSNPN and SVGIG (reference sequence).

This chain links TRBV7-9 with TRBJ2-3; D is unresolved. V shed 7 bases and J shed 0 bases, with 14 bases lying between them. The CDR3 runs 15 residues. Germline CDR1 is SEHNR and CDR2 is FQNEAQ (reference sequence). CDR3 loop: CASTSEATSTDTQYF. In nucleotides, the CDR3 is TGTGCCAGCACGTCAGAAGCAACTAGCACAGATACGCAGTATTTT.

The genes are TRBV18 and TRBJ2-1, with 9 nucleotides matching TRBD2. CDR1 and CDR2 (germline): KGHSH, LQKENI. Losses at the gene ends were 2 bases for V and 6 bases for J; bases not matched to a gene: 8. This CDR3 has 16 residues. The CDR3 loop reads CASSPVSGSVPNEQFF. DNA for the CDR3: TGTGCCAGCTCACCAGTTAGCGGGAGTGTACCCAATGAGCAGTTCTTC.

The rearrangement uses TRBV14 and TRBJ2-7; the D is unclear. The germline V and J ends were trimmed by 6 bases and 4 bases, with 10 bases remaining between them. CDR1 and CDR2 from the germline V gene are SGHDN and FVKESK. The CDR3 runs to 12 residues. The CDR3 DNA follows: TGTGCCAGCAGTCCAACTACATACGAGCAGTACTTC. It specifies CASSPTTYEQYF.

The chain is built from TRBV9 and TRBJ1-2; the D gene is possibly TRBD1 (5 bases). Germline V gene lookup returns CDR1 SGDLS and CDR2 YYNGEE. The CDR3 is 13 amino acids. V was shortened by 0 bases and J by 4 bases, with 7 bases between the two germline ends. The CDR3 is CASSVAGGYGYTF. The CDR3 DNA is TGTGCCAGCAGCGTAGCCGGGGGCTATGGCTACACCTTC.

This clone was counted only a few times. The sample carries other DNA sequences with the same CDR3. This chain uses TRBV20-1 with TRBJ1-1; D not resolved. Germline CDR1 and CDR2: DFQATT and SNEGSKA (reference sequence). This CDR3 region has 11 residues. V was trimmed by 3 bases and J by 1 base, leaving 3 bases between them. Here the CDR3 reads CSASENTEAFF. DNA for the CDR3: TGCAGTGCTAGTGAGAACACTGAAGCTTTCTTT.

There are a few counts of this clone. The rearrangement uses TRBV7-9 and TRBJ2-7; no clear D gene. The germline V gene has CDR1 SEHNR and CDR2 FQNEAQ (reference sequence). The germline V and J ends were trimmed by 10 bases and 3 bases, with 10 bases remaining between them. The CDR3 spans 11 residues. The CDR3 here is CAIPLGYEQYF. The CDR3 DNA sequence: TGTGCCATCCCGCTGGGCTACGAGCAGTACTTC.